The T cell receptor beta chain under discussion was sequenced for a study of blood T cell repertoires in COVID-19. Germline CDR1 reads SGHAT; CDR2 reads FQNNGV. V was shortened by 1 base and J by 3 bases, with 9 bases between the two germline ends. CDR3 length: 15 amino acids. The study recruited people aged roughly 18 to 89 years across approximately 25 US areas. Libraries were prepared by immunoSEQ multiplex PCR; TCRdb keeps only in-frame clonotypes and omits some of them. The top ten clones hold 1.8% of a sample with about 480,000 clones, approximately 87% of them seen once. The clonotype comes from a woman aged 40 to 49 who had recovered from COVID-19. Sequencing was done on a sample of PBMCs or T cells enriched from blood (not recorded which). The genes are TRBV11-2 and TRBJ2-2; perhaps TRBD2 as D (5 bases). In nucleotides, the CDR3 is TGTGCCAGCAGCTTAGGCGGACTCCACACCGGGGAGCTGTTTTTT. It is translated as CASSLGGLHTGELFF.